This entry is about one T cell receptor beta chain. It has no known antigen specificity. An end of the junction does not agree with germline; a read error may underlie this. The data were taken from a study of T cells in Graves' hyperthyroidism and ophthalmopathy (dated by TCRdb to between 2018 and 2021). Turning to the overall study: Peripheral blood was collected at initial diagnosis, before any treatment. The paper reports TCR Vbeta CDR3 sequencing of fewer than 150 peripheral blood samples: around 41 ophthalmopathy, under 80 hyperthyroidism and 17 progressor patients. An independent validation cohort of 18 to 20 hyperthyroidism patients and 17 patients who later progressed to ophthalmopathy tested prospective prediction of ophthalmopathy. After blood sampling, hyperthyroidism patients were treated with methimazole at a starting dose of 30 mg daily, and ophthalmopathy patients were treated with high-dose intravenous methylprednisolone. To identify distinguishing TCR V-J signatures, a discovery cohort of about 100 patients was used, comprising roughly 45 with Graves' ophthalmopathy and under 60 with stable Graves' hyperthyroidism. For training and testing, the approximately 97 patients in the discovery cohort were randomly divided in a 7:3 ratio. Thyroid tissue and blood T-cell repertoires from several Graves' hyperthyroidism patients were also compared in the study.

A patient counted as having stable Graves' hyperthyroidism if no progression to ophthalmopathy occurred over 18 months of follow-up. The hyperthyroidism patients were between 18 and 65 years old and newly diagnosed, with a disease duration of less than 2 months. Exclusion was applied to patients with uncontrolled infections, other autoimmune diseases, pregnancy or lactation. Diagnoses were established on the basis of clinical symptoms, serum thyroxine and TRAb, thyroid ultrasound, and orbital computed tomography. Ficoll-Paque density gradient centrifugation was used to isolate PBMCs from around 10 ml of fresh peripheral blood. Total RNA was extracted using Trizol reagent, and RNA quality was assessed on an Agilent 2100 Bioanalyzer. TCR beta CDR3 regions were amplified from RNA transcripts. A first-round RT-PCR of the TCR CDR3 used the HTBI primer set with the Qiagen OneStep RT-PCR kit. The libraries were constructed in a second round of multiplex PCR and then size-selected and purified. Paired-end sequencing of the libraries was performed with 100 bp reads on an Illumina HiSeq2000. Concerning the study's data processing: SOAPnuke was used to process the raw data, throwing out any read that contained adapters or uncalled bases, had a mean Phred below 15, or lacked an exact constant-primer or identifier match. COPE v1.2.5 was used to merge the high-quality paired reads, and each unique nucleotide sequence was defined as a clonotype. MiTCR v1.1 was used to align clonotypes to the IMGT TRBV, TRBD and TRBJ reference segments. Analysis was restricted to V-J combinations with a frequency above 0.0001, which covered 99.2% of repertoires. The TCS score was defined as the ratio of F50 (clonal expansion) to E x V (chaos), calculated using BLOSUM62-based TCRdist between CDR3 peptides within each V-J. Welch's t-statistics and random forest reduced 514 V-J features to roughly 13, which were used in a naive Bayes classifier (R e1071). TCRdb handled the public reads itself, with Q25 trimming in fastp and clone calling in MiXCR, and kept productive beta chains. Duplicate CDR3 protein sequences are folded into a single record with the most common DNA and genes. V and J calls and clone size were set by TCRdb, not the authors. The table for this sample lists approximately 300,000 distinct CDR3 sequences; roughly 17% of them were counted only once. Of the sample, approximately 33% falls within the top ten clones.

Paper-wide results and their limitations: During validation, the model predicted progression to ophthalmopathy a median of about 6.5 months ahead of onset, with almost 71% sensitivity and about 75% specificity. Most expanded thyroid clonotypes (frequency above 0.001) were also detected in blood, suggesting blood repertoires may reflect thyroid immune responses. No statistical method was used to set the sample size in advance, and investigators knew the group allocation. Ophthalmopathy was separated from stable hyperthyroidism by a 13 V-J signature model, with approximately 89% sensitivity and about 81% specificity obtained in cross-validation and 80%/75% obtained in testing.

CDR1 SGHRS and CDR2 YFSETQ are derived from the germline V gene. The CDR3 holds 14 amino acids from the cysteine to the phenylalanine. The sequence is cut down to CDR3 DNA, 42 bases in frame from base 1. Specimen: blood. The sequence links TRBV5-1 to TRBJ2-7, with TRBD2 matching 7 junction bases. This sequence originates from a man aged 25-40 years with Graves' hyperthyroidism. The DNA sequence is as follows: TGCGCCAGCAGCTTGGCGGGAGGCCCCTACGAGCGGTACTTC. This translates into CASSLAGGPYERYF.